A selection of T cell receptor beta chains follows, all from one sample in a study of blood T cells in healthy people across ages. A single record per CDR3 protein comes from TCRdb applying MiXCR to the 5' RACE reads. The sample has some 860,000 distinct CDR3 sequences; roughly 56% are singletons. The material sequenced was blood. These receptors were taken from a middle-aged man in good health. CDR3s include the opening cysteine and the closing phenylalanine or tryptophan. The order of the fields is J gene, V gene, CDR3 protein.

TRBJ2-3 TRBV11-1 CASSLGFGGDTQYF
TRBJ2-1 TRBV5-1 CASRVSSGSVDEQFF
TRBJ2-3 TRBV24-1 CATRATGTGVPDTQYF
TRBJ2-7 TRBV5-1 CVSSLGKDEQYF
TRBJ2-1 TRBV20-1 CSARRDGGRHEQFF
TRBJ2-3 TRBV9 CASSLLEQHTQYF
TRBJ1-4 TRBV7-9 CASSSLRDSQKLFF
TRBJ1-2 TRBV10-3 CAISAVSNYGYTF
TRBJ2-7 TRBV7-3 CASSRGGSSTYEQYF
TRBJ2-1 TRBV20-1 CSARVSGRLYNEQFF
NA TRBV7-6 CASSLAGTGVYEQYF
TRBJ1-4 TRBV7-9 CASTPNRERGEKLFF
TRBJ2-7 TRBV11-3 CASSLERTSGSLTTYEQYF
TRBJ2-7 TRBV27 CASSFQEAYEQYF